The 22 T cell receptor beta chains reported below all come from one sample, sequenced in a study of OX40 agonist ivuxolimab in advanced cancers. Repertoires were generated with immunoSEQ multiplex PCR, while TCRdb's copy carries only in-frame clones and drops some. Among 65,000 to 85,000 clones listed, roughly 84% were seen once. Sequencing was performed on CD4+ or CD8+ T cells sorted from blood, taken in a trial of the OX40 agonist ivuxolimab. The receptor set was obtained from an adult with an advanced solid tumor such as melanoma, head and neck, liver or kidney cancer.

This clone was recorded once. Written as DNA, the CDR3 is TGTGCCAGCAGCTTCGGACAGGGGGCGAGGGAGACCCAGTACTTC. Translation gives CASSFGQGARETQYF. This rearrangement joins TRBV7-3 to TRBJ2-5; 11 bases agree with TRBD1. The CDR3 consists of 15 residues. V shed 3 bases, J shed 5 bases, and the junction held 5 bases outside the gene matches. Germline CDR1 is SGHTA and CDR2 is FQGTGA.

The chain is built from TRBV7-8 and TRBJ1-6; D remains ambiguous. CDR3 length equals 14 residues. Germline CDR1 SGHVS, CDR2 FQNEAQ. The V and J ends lost 5 bases and 5 bases respectively, with 10 bases between them. The CDR3 DNA sequence: TGTGCCAGCAGCACCGGGATTAATAATTCACCCCTCCACTTT. As protein: CASSTGINNSPLHF.

The chain is built from TRBV18 and TRBJ1-5; D gene ambiguous. V lost 8 bases and J lost 1, with 9 bases in between. CDR3 length: 13 residues. From germline, CDR1 is KGHSH and CDR2 LQKENI. The CDR3 reads CASAAESNQPQHF. Written as DNA, the CDR3 is TGTGCCAGCGCGGCGGAGAGCAATCAGCCCCAGCATTTT.

J is TRBJ2-2 and V is TRBV6-5; D may correspond to TRBD1 or TRBD2 (5 bases each). The CDR3 sequence is 13 residues long. CDR1 is MNHEY, CDR2 SVGAGI, per germline. Trimming pared 8 bases from V and 3 bases from J, leaving 10 bases between. The CDR3 DNA follows: TGTGCCAGCGGAAGGGGAGACACCGGGGAGCTGTTTTTT. The encoded protein is CASGRGDTGELFF.

The V and J genes are TRBV28 and TRBJ1-3, with no clear D. The CDR3 runs to 12 residues. Trimming took off 4 bases at V and 10 bases at J, with 11 bases between the two ends. Germline CDR1 reads MDHEN; CDR2 reads SYDVKM. The CDR3 DNA reads as TGTGCCAGCAGTTCCCTCGGACGGACCATATATTTT. Protein: CASSSLGRTIYF.

This clone was detected a few times. V usage is TRBV2 and J usage is TRBJ1-2; 7 bases align to TRBD1. With V trimmed by 4 bases and J by 4 bases, 9 bases remained unmatched. Looked up from germline, CDR1 is SNHLY and CDR2 is FYNNEI. This CDR3 is built from 15 residues. The CDR3 DNA sequence: TGTGCCAGCAGTGGAGGGCAGGGGGGGGCCTATGGCTACACCTTC. As protein: CASSGGQGGAYGYTF.

The chain joins TRBV4-3 to TRBJ2-1; TRBD2 is a possible D gene (5 bases). CDR3 size: 14 residues. The V and J ends lost 2 bases and 8 bases respectively, with 13 bases between them. Germline lookup yields CDR1 LGHNA and CDR2 YSLEER. DNA of the CDR3: TGCGCCAGCAGCCAACTGGTCGGGGTCCATGAGCAGTTCTTC. Protein product: CASSQLVGVHEQFF.

The chain joins TRBV5-1 to TRBJ2-5, with 8 bases matching TRBD2. The junction had 8 bases not matched to a gene; V was cut back by 2 bases and J by 5 bases. Germline loops: CDR1 SGHRS, CDR2 YFSETQ. This CDR3 contains 15 residues. This CDR3 reads CASSFSGGRTETQYF. The CDR3 nucleotides are TGCGCCAGCAGCTTCTCGGGAGGGAGAACCGAGACCCAGTACTTC. The complete variable domain, with remaining parts taken from reference TRBV5-1 and TRBJ2-5, reads KAGVTQTPRYLIKTRGQQVTLSCSPISGHRSVSWYQQTPGQGLQFLFEYFSETQRNKGNFPGRFSGRQFSNSRSEMNVSTLELGDSALYLCASSFSGGRTETQYFGPGTRLLVL.

The genes are TRBV7-3 and TRBJ2-2; D is undetermined. Germline V gene lookup returns CDR1 SGHTA and CDR2 FQGTGA. This CDR3 comprises 14 residues. V was clipped by 0 bases and J by 4 bases, with 6 bases between them. The chain's CDR3 is CASSLTGPTGELFF. The CDR3 DNA reads as TGTGCCAGCAGCTTAACTGGGCCCACCGGGGAGCTGTTTTTT.

The chain joins TRBV5-1 to TRBJ1-3, with D possibly being TRBD1 (6 bases). Germline V gene sequence: CDR1 SGHRS, CDR2 YFSETQ. V was trimmed by 3 bases and J by 7 bases, leaving 11 bases between them. The CDR3 contains 13 residues. For the CDR3, the DNA is TGCGCCAGCAGCTCTACAGGGAGGAACACCATATATTTT. Its translation: CASSSTGRNTIYF.

The chain links TRBV7-3 to TRBJ2-1, with 7 bases lining up with TRBD1. Germline V gene lookup returns CDR1 SGHTA and CDR2 FQGTGA. The CDR3 totals 13 residues. Losses at the gene ends were 5 bases for V and 5 bases for J; bases not matched to a gene: 3. For the CDR3, the DNA is TGTGCCAGCAGCAAGGGACAGAACAATGAGCAGTTCTTC. It yields the protein CASSKGQNNEQFF.

V and J are TRBV14 and TRBJ2-2; TRBD2 is a possible D gene (5 bases). The CDR3 is 15 residues long. The V and J ends lost 4 bases and 7 bases respectively, with 16 bases between them. CDR1 and CDR2 from the germline V gene are SGHDN and FVKESK. CDR3 DNA sequence: TGTGCCAGCAGCCCCGACGGACTGAAGGGCGGGGAGCTGTTTTTT. As protein: CASSPDGLKGGELFF.

This clone has just one count. The chain links TRBV5-6 to TRBJ2-5; no clear D. This CDR3 contains 15 residues. The V end was cut by 0 bases, the J end by 6 bases, with 15 bases between. Germline V CDR1 and CDR2: SGHDT, YYEEEE. The CDR3 region has the DNA TGTGCCAGCAGCTTGGGACTGGGTAGGGAAAAGACCCAGTACTTC. It yields the protein CASSLGLGREKTQYF.

The chain joins TRBV10-3 to TRBJ2-4, with 9 bases matching TRBD1. Germline loops: CDR1 ENHRY, CDR2 SYGVKD. The CDR3 is made up of 18 amino acids. With V trimmed by 0 bases and J by 8 bases, 14 bases remained unmatched. The CDR3 bases are TGTGCCATCAGTGAGTCGGCAGGACAGGGGACCCCTAGCCACATTCAGTACTTC. This encodes CAISESAGQGTPSHIQYF.

V usage is TRBV5-1 and J usage is TRBJ2-7; 8 nucleotides agree with TRBD1. The CDR3 sequence is 15 residues long. Per the germline V gene, CDR1 is SGHRS and CDR2 is YFSETQ. V trimming: 0 bases; J trimming: 7 bases; junction bases outside the gene matches: 9. CDR3 coding DNA: TGCGCCAGCAGCTTGGCCAACTCCAGGGGGCGGGAGCAGTACTTC. Residues: CASSLANSRGREQYF.

V and J are TRBV29-1 and TRBJ2-7; TRBD1 matches at 7 bases. There are 13 residues in the CDR3. Germline CDR1 reads SQVTM; CDR2 reads ANQGSEA. J was trimmed by 1 base and V by 4 bases; bases with no gene match: 4. CDR3 DNA: TGCAGCGTTGCCCTACAGGGGTCCTACGAGCAGTACTTC. Translation gives CSVALQGSYEQYF.

The chain carries TRBV5-1 and TRBJ1-1, with TRBD1 matching 8 bases. The CDR3 runs to 14 residues. Germline lookup yields CDR1 SGHRS and CDR2 YFSETQ. Unmatched junction bases numbered 2, after V lost 0 bases and J lost 4 bases. CDR3 in DNA: TGCGCCAGCAGCTTGGAAACAGGGGGCACTGAAGCTTTCTTT. The encoded protein is CASSLETGGTEAFF.

This chain connects TRBV6-4 to TRBJ1-1, with D perhaps TRBD1 (5 bases). V was clipped by 0 bases and J by 4 bases, with 12 bases between them. This CDR3 has 15 residues. Germline V gives CDR1 MRHNA, CDR2 SNTAGT. The DNA for the CDR3 is TGTGCCAGCAGTGACTCGACAGCGGTCGGCACTGAAGCTTTCTTT. It encodes CASSDSTAVGTEAFF.

J is TRBJ1-2 and V is TRBV6-5; no clear D. This CDR3 has 14 amino acids. Germline assignment: CDR1 MNHEY and CDR2 SVGAGI. V was clipped by 7 bases and J by 4 bases, with 16 bases between them. The CDR3 here is CASTTVASPYGYTF. DNA of the CDR3: TGTGCCAGCACCACGGTGGCCTCGCCCTATGGCTACACCTTC.

This chain uses TRBV5-5 with TRBJ2-3; D unresolved. Germline values: CDR1 SGHKS, CDR2 YYEKEE (reference sequence). V lost 0 bases to trimming and J lost 5 bases, with 13 bases between them. This CDR3 contains 15 residues. CDR3 amino acids: CASSLGQPRGDTQYF. Written as DNA, the CDR3 is TGTGCCAGCAGCTTGGGCCAGCCTCGAGGAGATACGCAGTATTTT.

This clone has just a few counts. The genes are TRBV18 and TRBJ1-2; D is undetermined. This CDR3 contains 15 residues. V shed 6 bases and J shed 8 bases, with 22 bases lying between them. Germline CDR1 and CDR2: KGHSH and LQKENI. CDR3 coding DNA: TGTGCCAGCTCCCCTAGAGGTTCTCCTATATCAGGCTACACCTTC. Its protein is CASSPRGSPISGYTF.

The rearrangement joins TRBV5-1 to TRBJ2-3, with D unclear. Germline CDR1 reads SGHRS; CDR2 reads YFSETQ. This CDR3 has 14 residues. Trimming took 4 bases from V and 0 from J, leaving 9 bases between them. CDR3 DNA sequence: TGCGCCAGCAGCCTCCCTCAGAGCACAGATACGCAGTATTTT. Protein sequence: CASSLPQSTDTQYF.